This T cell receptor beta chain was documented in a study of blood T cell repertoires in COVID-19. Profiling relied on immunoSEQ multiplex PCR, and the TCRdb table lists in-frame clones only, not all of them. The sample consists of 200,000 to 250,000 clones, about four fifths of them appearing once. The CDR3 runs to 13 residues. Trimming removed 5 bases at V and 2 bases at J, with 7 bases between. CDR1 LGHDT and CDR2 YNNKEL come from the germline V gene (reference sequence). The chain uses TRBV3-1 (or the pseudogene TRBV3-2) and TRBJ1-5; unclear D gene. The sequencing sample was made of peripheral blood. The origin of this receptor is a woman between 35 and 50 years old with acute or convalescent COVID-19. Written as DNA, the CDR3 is TGTGCCAGCAGCTGGGGAGGCAATCAGCCCCAGCATTTT. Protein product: CASSWGGNQPQHF.